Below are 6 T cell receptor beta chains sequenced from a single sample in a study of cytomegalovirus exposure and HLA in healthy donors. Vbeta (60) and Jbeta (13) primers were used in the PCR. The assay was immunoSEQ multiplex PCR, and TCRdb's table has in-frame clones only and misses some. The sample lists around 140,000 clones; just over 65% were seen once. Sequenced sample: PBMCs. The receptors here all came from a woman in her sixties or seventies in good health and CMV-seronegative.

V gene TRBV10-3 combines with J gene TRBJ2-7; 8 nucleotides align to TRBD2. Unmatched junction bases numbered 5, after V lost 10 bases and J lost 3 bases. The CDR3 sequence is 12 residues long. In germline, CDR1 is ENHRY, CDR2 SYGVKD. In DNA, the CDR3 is TGTGCCACGGGGGGACTAGGCTACGAGCAGTACTTC. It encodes CATGGLGYEQYF.

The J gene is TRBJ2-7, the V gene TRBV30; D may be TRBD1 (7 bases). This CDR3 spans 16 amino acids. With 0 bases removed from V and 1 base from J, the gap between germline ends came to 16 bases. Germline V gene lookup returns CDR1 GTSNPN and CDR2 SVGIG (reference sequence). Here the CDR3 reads CAWSVRMGGQSYEQYF. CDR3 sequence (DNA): TGTGCCTGGAGTGTACGAATGGGGGGACAGTCCTACGAGCAGTACTTC.

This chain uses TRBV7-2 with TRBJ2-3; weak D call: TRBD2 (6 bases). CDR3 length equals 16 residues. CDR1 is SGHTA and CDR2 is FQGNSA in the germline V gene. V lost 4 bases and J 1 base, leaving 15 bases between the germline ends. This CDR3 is CASSSRTTGGTDTQYF. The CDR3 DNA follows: TGTGCCAGCAGCTCCCGGACAACGGGAGGCACAGATACGCAGTATTTT.

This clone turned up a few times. CDR3 coding DNA: TGTGCCAGCAGCATGGGCCTTATGGGAGAGACCCAGTACTTC. Translating gives CASSMGLMGETQYF. The V call is TRBV9, the J call TRBJ2-5; D is unclear. Germline V CDR1 and CDR2: SGDLS, YYNGEE. V lost 4 bases and J 4 bases, leaving 14 bases between the germline ends. CDR3 length: 14 residues.

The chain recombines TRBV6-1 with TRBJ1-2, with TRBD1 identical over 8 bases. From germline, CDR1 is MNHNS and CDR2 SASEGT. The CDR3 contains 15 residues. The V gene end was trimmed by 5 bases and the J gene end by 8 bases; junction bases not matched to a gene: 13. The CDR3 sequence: CASSRLPQGAGGYTF. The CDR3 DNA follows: TGTGCCAGCAGTCGACTCCCCCAGGGGGCAGGGGGCTACACCTTC.

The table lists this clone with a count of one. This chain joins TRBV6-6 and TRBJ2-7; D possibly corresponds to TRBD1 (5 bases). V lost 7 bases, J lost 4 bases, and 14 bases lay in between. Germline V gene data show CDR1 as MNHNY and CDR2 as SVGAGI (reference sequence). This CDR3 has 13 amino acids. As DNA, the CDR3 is TGTGCCAGCAAACCTACAGGAGTGTACGAGCAGTACTTC. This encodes CASKPTGVYEQYF.